The clone carrying this T cell receptor (beta chain) was counted a single time. The antigen is not known. The sample is drawn from a study of post-analysis software for immune sequencing data. Regarding the study as a whole: Roughly five TRBV segments appeared more often in patients than in controls, and TRBV5-6, TRBV5-1 and TRBV20-1 were among these.

Sequencing libraries made from TCR beta cDNA carried unique molecular identifiers. Out of roughly 1 to 10 million T cells, about 510,000 cDNA molecules were generated. Each CDR3 protein is one row after TCRdb ran MiXCR on the PCR reads. The table has fewer than 850,000 distinct CDR3 sequences, around 45% seen once. Germline CDR1 and CDR2: DFQATT and SNEGSKA (reference sequence). The CDR3 has 15 residues. Trimming at V came to 0 bases and at J to 5 bases, leaving 7 bases not matched to a gene. This TCR came from a girl aged 5 to 17 with multiple sclerosis. The sequencing input was blood. The chain joins TRBV20-1 to TRBJ2-3; TRBD2 agrees at 8 bases. CDR3 amino acids: CSARDSGAVRDTQYF. The CDR3 coding sequence is TGCAGTGCTAGAGATAGCGGGGCCGTTCGAGATACGCAGTATTTT.